This T cell receptor beta chain was identified in a study of blood T cells in healthy people across ages. Findings and limits, study-wide: While age rose, TCR beta diversity per million T cells dropped in a roughly linear way.

The second PCR ran about 6 to 11 cycles with a sample-barcoded 5' primer and J-beta primers. TCRdb re-derived calls from the 5' RACE reads in MiXCR, one entry per CDR3 protein. This sample yields some 1.5 million distinct CDR3 sequences, of which 42% are seen a single time; 4% belongs to the top ten. In regard to this clonotype: The antigen is unknown.

The receptor was isolated from a woman aged 18 to 35 in good health. Sequenced: blood.

CDR3 protein: CASRDGGDRGLAFF. The CDR3 bases are TGTGCCAGCAGAGACGGGGGGGACAGGGGACTAGCTTTCTTT. The chain is built from TRBV6-5 and TRBJ1-1, with 10 bases aligning to TRBD1. V lost 6 bases and J lost 10; bases outside the gene matches: 11. This CDR3 has 14 residues. The germline V gene encodes CDR1 MNHEY and CDR2 SVGAGI.